The 19 T cell receptor beta chains below all came from one sample that was sequenced in a study of graft-versus-host responses after intestinal transplantation (dated by TCRdb to about 2021). Receptor amplification or capture employed the immunoSEQ multiplex PCR assay. Imported from immuneACCESS, the table was reduced by TCRdb to in-frame sequences with V and J called. These copies leave out some clones; in studies compared against another copy, an unresolved V gene accounts for under half, and the cause of the remainder is not known. The sample table records just under 85,000 clones; around 90% of these occur just once. The ten largest account for 6.5% to 8.5% of the sample. No cognate antigen is known for these TCRs. The time point label, as the study defines it: cells obtained before transplantation from donor or recipient. The specimen was unstimulated CD8+ T cells sorted from spleen or lymph node cells, collected before transplant. Every receptor here comes from a human donor who was the organ donor for an intestinal transplant.

This chain connects TRBV20-1 to TRBJ1-1; D gene ambiguous. Per germline, CDR1 DFQATT and CDR2 SNEGSKA (reference sequence). Trimming removed 7 bases at V and 3 bases at J, with 6 bases between. The CDR3 is 10 residues long. Written as DNA, the CDR3 is TGCAGTGTCCTGTACACTGAAGCTTTCTTT. This sequence encodes CSVLYTEAFF.

The chain employs TRBV27 and TRBJ1-2; weak D call: TRBD1 (5 bases). Germline-derived CDR1 and CDR2 are MNHEY and SMNVEV (reference sequence). V was cut by 5 bases and J by 5 bases, with 12 bases left in between. This CDR3 contains 13 residues. The CDR3, as DNA: TGTGCCAGCAGTACCGACAGCGTATATGGCTACACCTTC. Its protein product is CASSTDSVYGYTF.

The chain recombines TRBV27 with TRBJ2-1; TRBD2 matches 9 bases. CDR1 and CDR2 (germline): MNHEY, SMNVEV (reference sequence). V dropped 1 base and J dropped 3; count of bases not matched to a gene: 4. The CDR3 runs to 16 residues. CDR3 in amino acids: CASSLYPSGVYNEQFF. CDR3 nucleotides: TGTGCCAGCAGTTTATATCCTAGCGGGGTCTACAATGAGCAGTTCTTC.

The chain carries TRBV4-1 and TRBJ2-5; weak D call: TRBD1 (7 bases). Per the germline V gene, CDR1 is MGHRA and CDR2 is YSYEKL. This CDR3 region has 13 residues. Trimming left V 5 bases short and J 5 bases short, with 12 bases between. The CDR3 region has the DNA TGCGCCAGCAGCTCAGGGGGGTGGGAGACCCAGTACTTC. This translates into CASSSGGWETQYF.

This sequence joins TRBV10-2 and TRBJ2-1, with 9 positions matching TRBD2. This CDR3 is 16 amino acids long. Per the germline V gene, CDR1 is WSHSY and CDR2 is SAAADI. J lost 8 bases, V lost 8 bases, and 16 bases had no gene match. This CDR3 is CASLSEGSGRDDEQFF. DNA of the CDR3: TGCGCCAGCTTATCCGAGGGTAGCGGGAGAGATGATGAGCAGTTCTTC.

The J gene is TRBJ1-2, the V gene TRBV5-4, with 8 bases matching TRBD1. Unmatched junction bases numbered 15, after V lost 7 bases and J lost 7 bases. CDR1 is SGHNT and CDR2 is YYREEE in the germline V gene (reference sequence). The CDR3 has 15 amino acids. The CDR3 here is CASWGGGQGSAGYTF. The CDR3 region has the DNA TGTGCCAGCTGGGGGGGAGGACAGGGTAGTGCTGGCTACACCTTC.

The rearrangement links TRBV7-6 to TRBJ2-1; 7 nucleotides match TRBD2. J was trimmed by 2 bases and V by 3 bases; bases with no gene match: 7. The germline V gene encodes CDR1 SGHVS and CDR2 FNYEAQ. CDR3 size: 16 residues. The CDR3 reads CASSLTSGDAYNEQFF. The CDR3 DNA reads as TGTGCCAGCAGCTTGACCAGCGGGGATGCCTACAATGAGCAGTTCTTC. The full variable domain, completed using reference TRBV7-6 and TRBJ2-1, is GAGVSQSPRYKVTKRGQDVALRCDPISGHVSLYWYRQALGQGPEFLTYFNYEAQQDKSGLPNDRFSAERPEGSISTLTIQRTEQRDSAMYRCASSLTSGDAYNEQFFGPGTRLTVL.

This chain links TRBV19 with TRBJ2-3; D is unclear. CDR3 length: 16 amino acids. V shed 7 bases and J shed 1 base, with 18 bases lying between them. Per the germline V gene, CDR1 is LNHDA and CDR2 is SQIVND (reference sequence). CDR3 loop: CASTRLPTLGTDTQYF. As DNA, the CDR3 is TGTGCCAGTACCCGCCTCCCTACTTTAGGCACAGATACGCAGTATTTT.

The gene calls are TRBV5-5 and TRBJ1-6, with D unresolved. Per germline, CDR1 SGHKS and CDR2 YYEKEE (reference sequence). Trimming removed 4 bases from V and 0 bases from J, with 14 bases in between. The CDR3 consists of 17 residues. The CDR3 sequence is CASSANHRSSYNSPLHF. The CDR3 bases are TGTGCCAGCAGCGCCAACCATAGGAGCTCCTATAATTCACCCCTCCACTTT.

This chain links TRBV6-4 with TRBJ2-3; 8 positions agree with TRBD2. This CDR3 is built from 15 residues. Trimming at V came to 4 bases and at J to 3 bases, leaving 6 bases not matched to a gene. The V gene's germline CDR1 is MRHNA and CDR2 SNTAGT. This CDR3 reads CASSAAGGGTDTQYF. CDR3 DNA: TGTGCCAGCAGTGCGGCGGGAGGAGGTACAGATACGCAGTATTTT.

The chain joins TRBV5-1 to TRBJ1-1, with D hard to call. CDR3 size: 14 residues. Looked up from germline, CDR1 is SGHRS and CDR2 is YFSETQ. Trimming left V 4 bases short and J 1 base short, with 11 bases between. CDR3 nucleotides: TGCGCCAGCAGCCCGACCGGATGGAACACTGAAGCTTTCTTT. Residues: CASSPTGWNTEAFF.

The rearrangement uses TRBV7-8 and TRBJ1-5; D perhaps matches TRBD1 (6 bases). CDR1 and CDR2 from the germline V gene are SGHVS and FQNEAQ. Trimming took 0 bases from V and 5 from J, leaving 11 bases between them. The CDR3 runs to 15 residues. The CDR3 reads CASSLAGPGDQPQHF. DNA of the CDR3: TGTGCCAGCAGCTTAGCCGGGCCAGGGGATCAGCCCCAGCATTTT.

The rearrangement joins TRBV5-4 to TRBJ2-7, with D perhaps being TRBD1 or TRBD2 (5 bases each). CDR3 size: 14 residues. CDR1 is SGHNT, CDR2 YYREEE, per germline (reference sequence). Trimming took 2 bases from V and 2 from J, leaving 11 bases between them. This CDR3 is CASSLGAGAYEQYF. In DNA, the CDR3 is TGTGCCAGCAGCTTAGGGGCGGGCGCCTACGAGCAGTACTTC.

V usage is TRBV6-1 and J usage is TRBJ2-3; D possibly uses TRBD1 or TRBD2 (5 bases each). V was pared by 2 bases and J by 5 bases, with 17 bases between. The length of the CDR3 is 16 residues. Germline V CDR1 and CDR2: MNHNS, SASEGT. CDR3 residues: CASSEREGAFGDTQYF. The CDR3 DNA follows: TGTGCCAGCAGTGAACGGGAAGGGGCATTCGGAGATACGCAGTATTTT.

The gene calls are TRBV27 and TRBJ2-7; 7 nucleotides line up with TRBD1. CDR1 and CDR2 from the germline V gene are MNHEY and SMNVEV (reference sequence). Germline trimming cut 2 bases from V and 1 base from J; bases unmatched to any gene: 5. The CDR3 totals 15 residues. DNA for the CDR3: TGTGCCAGCAGTTTAGGGGACAGTAAATCCTACGAGCAGTACTTC. Its translation: CASSLGDSKSYEQYF.

The V and J genes are TRBV7-9 and TRBJ2-7; 7 bases are shared with TRBD1. Germline loops: CDR1 SEHNR, CDR2 FQNEAQ (reference sequence). The V gene end was trimmed by 5 bases and the J gene end by 3 bases; junction bases not matched to a gene: 7. The CDR3 totals 14 residues. The CDR3 bases are TGTGCCAGCAGCCCCCGAGACAGGGACTACGAGCAGTACTTC. This translates into CASSPRDRDYEQYF.

This clone showed up just once. The chain carries TRBV19 and TRBJ1-1, with no clear D. Germline CDR1 reads LNHDA; CDR2 reads SQIVND (reference sequence). This CDR3 comprises 15 residues. V dropped 4 bases and J dropped 1 base, with 13 bases sitting between them. Here the CDR3 reads CASSRMYTSNTEAFF. In nucleotides, the CDR3 is TGTGCCAGTAGTAGGATGTACACCTCGAACACTGAAGCTTTCTTT. Filled out from reference TRBV19 and TRBJ1-1, the complete variable domain reads DGGITQSPKYLFRKEGQNVTLSCEQNLNHDAMYWYRQDPGQGLRLIYYSQIVNDFQKGDIAEGYSVSREKKESFPLTVTSAQKNPTAFYLCASSRMYTSNTEAFFGQGTRLTVV.

The gene calls are TRBV4-2 and TRBJ1-2; D is undetermined. The CDR3 spans 14 residues. CDR1 LGHNA and CDR2 YNFKEQ come from the germline V gene. V was shortened by 0 bases and J by 5 bases, with 10 bases between the two germline ends. CDR3 in amino acids: CASSQDRGYYGYTF. The CDR3 DNA sequence: TGTGCCAGCAGCCAAGATAGAGGGTATTATGGCTACACCTTC.

The chain carries TRBV19 and TRBJ2-5; 8 nucleotides match TRBD1. V shed 6 bases and J 5 bases; nucleotides not matched to a gene: 11. CDR1 and CDR2 (germline): LNHDA, SQIVND (reference sequence). The CDR3 contains 15 residues. The CDR3 DNA reads as TGTGCCAGTAGCAACCCGTGGACAGGGTGGGAGACCCAGTACTTC. Translation: CASSNPWTGWETQYF.